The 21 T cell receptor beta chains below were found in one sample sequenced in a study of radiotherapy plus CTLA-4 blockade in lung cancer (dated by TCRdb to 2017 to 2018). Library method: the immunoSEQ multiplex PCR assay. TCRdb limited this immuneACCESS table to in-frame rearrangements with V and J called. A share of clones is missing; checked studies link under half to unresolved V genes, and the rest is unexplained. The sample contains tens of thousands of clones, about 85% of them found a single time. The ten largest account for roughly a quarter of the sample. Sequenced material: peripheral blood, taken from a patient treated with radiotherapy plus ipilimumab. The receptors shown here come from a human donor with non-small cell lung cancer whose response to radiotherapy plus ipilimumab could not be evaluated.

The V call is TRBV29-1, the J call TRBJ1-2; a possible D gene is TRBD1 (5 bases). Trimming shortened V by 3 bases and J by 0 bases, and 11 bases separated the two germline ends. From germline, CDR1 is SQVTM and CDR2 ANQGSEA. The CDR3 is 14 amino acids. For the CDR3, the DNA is TGCAGCGTTGAGGGGCGGGGGGCTAACTATGGCTACACCTTC. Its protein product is CSVEGRGANYGYTF.

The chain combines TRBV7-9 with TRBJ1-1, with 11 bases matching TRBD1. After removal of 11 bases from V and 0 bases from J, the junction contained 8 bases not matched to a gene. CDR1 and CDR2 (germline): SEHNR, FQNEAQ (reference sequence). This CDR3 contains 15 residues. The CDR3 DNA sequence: TGTGCCGGGGGACAGGGGGGTACGATGAACACTGAAGCTTTCTTT. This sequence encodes CAGGQGGTMNTEAFF.

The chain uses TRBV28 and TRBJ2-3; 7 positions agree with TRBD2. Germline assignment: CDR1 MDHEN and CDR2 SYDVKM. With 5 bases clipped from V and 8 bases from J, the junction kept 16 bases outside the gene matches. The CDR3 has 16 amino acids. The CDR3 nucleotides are TGTGCCAGCAGTCCCCAAGTCCCTAGCGGTCACGGTACGCAGTATTTT. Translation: CASSPQVPSGHGTQYF.

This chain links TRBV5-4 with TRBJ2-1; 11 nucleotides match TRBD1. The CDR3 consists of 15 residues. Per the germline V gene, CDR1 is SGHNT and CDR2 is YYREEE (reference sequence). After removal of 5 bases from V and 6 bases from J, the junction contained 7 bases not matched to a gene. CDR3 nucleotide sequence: TGTGCCAGCAGTCTTCCGGGACAGGGGGTCAATGAGCAGTTCTTC. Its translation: CASSLPGQGVNEQFF.

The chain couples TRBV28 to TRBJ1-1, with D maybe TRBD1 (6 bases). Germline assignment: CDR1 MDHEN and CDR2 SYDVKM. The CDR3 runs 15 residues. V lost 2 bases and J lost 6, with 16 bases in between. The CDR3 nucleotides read TGTGCCAGCAGTTTAAACGCCGGGGGGGGGCCTGAAGCTTTCTTT. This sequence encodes CASSLNAGGGPEAFF.

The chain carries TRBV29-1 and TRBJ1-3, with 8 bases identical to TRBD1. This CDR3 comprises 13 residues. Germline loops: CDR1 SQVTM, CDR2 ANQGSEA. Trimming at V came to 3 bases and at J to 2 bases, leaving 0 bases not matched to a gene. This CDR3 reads CSVEGQAGNTIYF. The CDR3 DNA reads TGCAGCGTTGAGGGACAGGCTGGAAACACCATATATTTT.

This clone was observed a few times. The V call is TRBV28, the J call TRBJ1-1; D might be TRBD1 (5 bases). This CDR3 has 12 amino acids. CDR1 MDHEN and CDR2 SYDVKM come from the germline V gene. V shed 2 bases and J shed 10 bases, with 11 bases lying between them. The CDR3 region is CASSLRTGGAFF. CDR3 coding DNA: TGTGCCAGCAGTTTACGGACGGGGGGAGCTTTCTTT.

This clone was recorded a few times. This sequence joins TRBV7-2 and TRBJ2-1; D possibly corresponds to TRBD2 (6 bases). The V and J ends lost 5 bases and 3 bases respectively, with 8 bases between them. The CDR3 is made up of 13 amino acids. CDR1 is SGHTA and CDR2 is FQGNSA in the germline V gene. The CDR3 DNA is TGTGCCAGCAGCCTTAGCGGCTACAATGAGCAGTTCTTC. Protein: CASSLSGYNEQFF. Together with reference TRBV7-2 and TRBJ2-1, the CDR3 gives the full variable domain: GAGVSQSPSNKVTEKGKDVELRCDPISGHTALYWYRQSLGQGLEFLIYFQGNSAPDKSGLPSDRFSAERTGGSVSTLTIQRTQQEDSAVYLCASSLSGYNEQFFGPGTRLTVL.

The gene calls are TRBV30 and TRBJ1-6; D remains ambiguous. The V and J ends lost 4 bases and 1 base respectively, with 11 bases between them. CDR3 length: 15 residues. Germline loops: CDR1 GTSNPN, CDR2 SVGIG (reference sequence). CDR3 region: CAWTARGSYNSPLHF. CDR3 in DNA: TGTGCCTGGACTGCTCGGGGATCCTATAATTCACCCCTCCACTTT. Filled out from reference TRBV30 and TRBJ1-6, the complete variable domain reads SQTIHQWPATLVQPVGSPLSLECTVEGTSNPNLYWYRQAAGRGLQLLFYSVGIGQISSEVPQNLSASRPQDRQFILSSKKLLLSDSGFYLCAWTARGSYNSPLHFGNGTRLTVT.

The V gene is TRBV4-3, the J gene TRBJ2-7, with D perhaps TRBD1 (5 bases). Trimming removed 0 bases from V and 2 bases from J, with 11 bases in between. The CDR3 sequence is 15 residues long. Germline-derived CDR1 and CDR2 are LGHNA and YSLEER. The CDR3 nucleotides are TGCGCCAGCAGCCAAGATCGGACACCCACCTACGAGCAGTACTTC. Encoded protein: CASSQDRTPTYEQYF.

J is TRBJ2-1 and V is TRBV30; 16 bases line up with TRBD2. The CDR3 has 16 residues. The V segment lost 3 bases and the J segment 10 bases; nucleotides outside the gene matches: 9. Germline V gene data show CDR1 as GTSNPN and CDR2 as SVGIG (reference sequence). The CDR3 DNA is TGTGCCTGGAGGGGCACCGGGACTAGCGGGGGGGCAGAGCAGTTCTTC. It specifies CAWRGTGTSGGAEQFF.

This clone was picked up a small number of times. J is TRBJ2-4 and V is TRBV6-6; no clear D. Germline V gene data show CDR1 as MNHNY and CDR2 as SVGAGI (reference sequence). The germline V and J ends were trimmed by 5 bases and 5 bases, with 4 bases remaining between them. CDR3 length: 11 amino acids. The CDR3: CASSLENIQYF. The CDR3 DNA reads TGTGCCAGCAGTCTTGAAAACATTCAGTACTTC.

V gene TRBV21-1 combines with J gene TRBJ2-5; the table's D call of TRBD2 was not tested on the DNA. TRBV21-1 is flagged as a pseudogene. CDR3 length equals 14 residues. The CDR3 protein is CASSKVLAGETQYF. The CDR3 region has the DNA TGTGCCAGCAGCAAAGTACTAGCTGGAGAGACCCAGTACTTC.

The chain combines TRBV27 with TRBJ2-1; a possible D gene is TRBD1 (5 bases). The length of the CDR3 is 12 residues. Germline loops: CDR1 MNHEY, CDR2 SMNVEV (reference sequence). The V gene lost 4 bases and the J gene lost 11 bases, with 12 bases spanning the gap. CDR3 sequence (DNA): TGTGCCAGCAGTTCCCACAGGACCCAGCAGTTCTTC. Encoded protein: CASSSHRTQQFF.

The CDR3 bases are TGTGCCAGCAGCTCACTTAGCGGGACGTACCTCAATGAGCAGTTCTTC. Protein product: CASSSLSGTYLNEQFF. The chain joins TRBV7-6 to TRBJ2-1, with 8 bases that match TRBD2. V was pared by 4 bases and J by 6 bases, with 11 bases of the junction left unmatched. In germline, CDR1 is SGHVS, CDR2 FNYEAQ. The CDR3 length is 16 residues.

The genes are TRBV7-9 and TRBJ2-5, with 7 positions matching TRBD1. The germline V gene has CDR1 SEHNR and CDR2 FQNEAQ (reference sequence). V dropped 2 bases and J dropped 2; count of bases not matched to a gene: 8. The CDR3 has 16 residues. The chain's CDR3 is CASSLSSGQPQETQYF. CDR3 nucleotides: TGTGCCAGCAGCTTATCCTCGGGACAGCCACAAGAGACCCAGTACTTC.

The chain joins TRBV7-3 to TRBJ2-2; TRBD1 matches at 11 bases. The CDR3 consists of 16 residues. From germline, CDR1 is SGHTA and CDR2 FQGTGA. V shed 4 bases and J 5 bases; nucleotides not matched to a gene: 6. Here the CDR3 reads CASSSYGQGATGELFF. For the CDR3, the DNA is TGTGCCAGCAGCTCATACGGACAGGGGGCGACCGGGGAGCTGTTTTTT.

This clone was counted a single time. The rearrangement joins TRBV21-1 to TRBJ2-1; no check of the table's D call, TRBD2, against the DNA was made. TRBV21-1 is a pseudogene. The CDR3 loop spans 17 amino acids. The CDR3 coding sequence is TGTGCCAGCAGCCCAATTAGGAAGGAGCTCTCCTACAATGAGCAGTTCTTC. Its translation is CASSPIRKELSYNEQFF.

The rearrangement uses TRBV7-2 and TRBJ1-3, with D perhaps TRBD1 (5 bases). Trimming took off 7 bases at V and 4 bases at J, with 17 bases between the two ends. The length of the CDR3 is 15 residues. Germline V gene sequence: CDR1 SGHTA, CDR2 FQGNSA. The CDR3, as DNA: TGTGCCAGCACCCCTGGGGAGGGGAGAGGAAACACCATATATTTT. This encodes CASTPGEGRGNTIYF.

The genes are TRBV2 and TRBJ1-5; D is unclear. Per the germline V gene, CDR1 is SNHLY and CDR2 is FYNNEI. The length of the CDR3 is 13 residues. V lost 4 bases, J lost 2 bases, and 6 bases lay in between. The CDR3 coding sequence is TGTGCCAGCAGTGCCGAGGGCAATCAGCCCCAGCATTTT. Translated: CASSAEGNQPQHF.

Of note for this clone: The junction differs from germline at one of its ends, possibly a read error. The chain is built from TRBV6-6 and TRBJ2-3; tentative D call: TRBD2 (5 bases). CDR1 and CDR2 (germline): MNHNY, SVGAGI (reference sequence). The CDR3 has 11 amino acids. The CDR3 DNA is TGTGCCAGCAGTTTGGGGAAAGCGGCGGATTTT. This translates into CASSLGKAADF.